The present TCR beta chain was sequenced within a study of vaccination effects on CD4 cells after COVID-19. Overall study findings and caveats: Clones arising from infection and from vaccination showed marked clonal contraction late after vaccination. Cross-reaction with common cold coronaviruses was seen in only 1 of 255 vaccine-induced clones from healthy vaccinees. Small numbers of convalescent patients limited the study. It also lacked early post-infection timepoints.

Before sequencing, viral peptide pools were used by the ViraFEST assay to expand antigen-specific CD4+ T cells. The culture ran for approximately 10 days, and then CD4+ T cells were isolated. Participants completed two doses of the BNT162b2 or mRNA-1273 vaccine. Half-medium changes using IL-2 medium occurred on days 3 and 7. The repertoire was sequenced with immunoSEQ multiplex PCR; TCRdb's copy has only in-frame clones and lacks some. The sample carries tens of thousands of clones, roughly four fifths recorded once. The sample holds a few counts of this clone. The antigen remains undetermined. This CDR3 is built from 15 residues. Trimming took 7 bases from V and 10 from J; bases not matched to a gene: 11. Germline lookup yields CDR1 SGHTA and CDR2 FQGNSA.

V usage is TRBV7-2 and J usage is TRBJ1-6; 9 nucleotides agree with TRBD1. The sample in question was CD4+ T cells from PBMCs cultured with HCoV-229E spike peptides, obtained after COVID-19 vaccination. This receptor was identified in a human donor who received a COVID-19 vaccine. CDR3 bases: TGTGCCAGCAACGGAAGTGGGACAGGGCAATCACCCCTCCACTTT. Translation gives CASNGSGTGQSPLHF. Filled out from reference TRBV7-2 and TRBJ1-6, the complete variable domain reads GAGVSQSPSNKVTEKGKDVELRCDPISGHTALYWYRQSLGQGLEFLIYFQGNSAPDKSGLPSDRFSAERTGGSVSTLTIQRTQQEDSAVYLCASNGSGTGQSPLHFGNGTRLTVT.